This T cell receptor (beta chain) was recovered during a study of tumor and adjacent non-tumor tissue in lung cancer. The overall study: Patients were aged about 31 to 76, approximately ten men and roughly five women, stage I to III. Some 3.9 million productive TCRbeta reads were obtained per sample on average. Whole-study findings and limits: Tumor TCR diversity, when higher, was linked to shorter survival. Normal lung showed higher cumulative top 100 clone frequency than tumor.

Germline loops: CDR1 SGHAT, CDR2 FQDESV (reference sequence). The CDR3 has 15 amino acids. RNA was extracted from bulk tissue without any cell sorting. On this clonotype: The antigen is unknown. Mismatch with germline at one junction end may stem from a read error.

The library came from three nested PCR rounds adapted from ARM-PCR protocols. One entry per CDR3 protein results from TCRdb running MiXCR on the multiplex PCR reads. Here the sample spans 120,000 or so distinct CDR3 sequences, 66% being singletons. Material for sequencing was lung tumor tissue. This chain joins TRBV11-1 and TRBJ1-1; possible D gene TRBD1, 6 bases. This TCR was recovered from a man aged 30-40 years with non-small cell lung cancer. The CDR3 coding sequence is TGTCCCAGCAGCTCTAGGTCAGGGGAAGGAAATGGAGCTTTCTTT. Amino acid sequence: CPSSSRSGEGNGAFF.